The present TCR beta chain was sequenced within a study of blood T cell repertoires in COVID-19. Authors' processing steps: Amplification of reference gene primers provided the estimated nucleated cell counts. The protocol was immunoSEQ multiplex PCR, while the TCRdb copy is restricted to in-frame clones and leaves out a portion. The DNA gave D and trimming, while V, J and clone size come from that table. Of 150,000 to 200,000 clones in the sample, over 75% were seen once. The TCR originated in a man aged 50-59 years with acute or convalescent COVID-19. Sequenced sample: peripheral blood.

DNA of the CDR3: TGTGCCAGCAGGGACAGCTTCAACTATGGCTACACCTTC. It encodes CASRDSFNYGYTF. This sequence joins TRBV6-5 and TRBJ1-2, with D perhaps TRBD1 (6 bases). Trimming stripped 6 bases from V and 2 bases from J, with 10 bases between. CDR3 length: 13 amino acids. Germline V lookup: CDR1 MNHEY, CDR2 SVGAGI.